This T cell receptor (beta chain) was captured in a study of T cell repertoires in aging, cancer and after chemotherapy. This clonotype showed up just a few times. Its target is not known. TRB rearrangements spanning V, D and J were amplified using mixed TRB-A/B primers. MiXCR was run by TCRdb on the multiplex PCR reads, yielding one entry per CDR3 protein. The sample lists 1,700 or so distinct CDR3 sequences, roughly 34% occurring once. General observations from the study: No conclusions about immunological memory after chemotherapy can be drawn from the repertoire data.

Peripheral blood genomic DNA, not sorted cells or RNA, was the template. Trimming took off 3 bases at V and 0 bases at J, with 14 bases between the two ends. The CDR3 consists of 15 residues. The germline V gene has CDR1 GTSNPN and CDR2 SVGIG (reference sequence). The sequencing sample was made of blood. The rearrangement joins TRBV30 to TRBJ1-1, with D hard to call. This clonotype originated in a human donor with a blood cancer. The CDR3 is CAWSPGRGLNTEAFF. CDR3 DNA sequence: TGTGCCTGGAGCCCTGGCCGGGGATTGAACACTGAAGCTTTCTTT.